Following are 18 T cell receptor beta chains from one sample sequenced in a study of T cells after yellow fever vaccination. TCRdb recomputed calls from the 5' RACE reads with MiXCR, one row per CDR3 protein. The data show over 85,000 distinct CDR3 sequences, roughly 8.2% seen once. Sequencing was performed on CD8+ T cells not binding an NS4B(214-222) dextramer, sorted from PBMCs, taken roughly 14 days after the first yellow fever vaccination. The receptor source for this set is a man aged 18 to 30 who received the YFV17D yellow fever vaccine.

This clonotype was observed a handful of times. This chain joins TRBV6-2 or TRBV6-3 and TRBJ1-2; no definite D call. CDR3 length: 12 amino acids. Germline V gives CDR1 MNHEY, CDR2 SVGEGT. The V end lost 5 bases, the J end lost 5 bases, and 9 bases lay between the germline ends. DNA for the CDR3: TGTGCCAGCAGTAACGGACGGTATGGCTACACCTTC. Translated: CASSNGRYGYTF.

This clonotype was picked up a small number of times. V and J are TRBV4-2 and TRBJ2-3, with D possibly TRBD2 on 6 matching bases. The CDR3 extends over 13 amino acids. Germline V lookup: CDR1 LGHNA, CDR2 YNFKEQ. The ends were cut back, 0 bases at V and 6 bases at J, with 7 bases in the middle. CDR3 nucleotide sequence: TGTGCCAGCAGCCAAGATCGGGGGGATACGCAGTATTTT. It codes for CASSQDRGDTQYF.

This clonotype was counted only a few times. The chain combines TRBV6-1 with TRBJ2-5; TRBD1 is a possible D gene (5 bases). V gave up 6 bases and J gave up 6 bases, with 17 bases separating them. The CDR3 totals 14 residues. Germline V CDR1 and CDR2: MNHNS, SASEGT. CDR3 residues: CASRPTETAKTQYF. For the CDR3, the DNA is TGTGCCAGCAGACCGACAGAAACGGCGAAGACCCAGTACTTC.

This clonotype was observed many times. The rearrangement uses TRBV28 and TRBJ2-5; a weak D match, TRBD1 (7 bases). This CDR3 region has 18 residues. The V end lost 4 bases, the J end lost 5 bases, and 26 bases lay between the germline ends. In germline, CDR1 is MDHEN, CDR2 SYDVKM. As DNA, the CDR3 is TGTGCCAGCAGTTGGGCGGAAACGGGACGTCAGGGGGGTGAGACCCAGTACTTC. It is translated as CASSWAETGRQGGETQYF. Full variable domain (rest looked up from reference TRBV28 and TRBJ2-5): DVKVTQSSRYLVKRTGEKVFLECVQDMDHENMFWYRQDPGLGLRLIYFSYDVKMKEKGDIPEGYSVSREKKERFSLILESASTNQTSMYLCASSWAETGRQGGETQYFGPGTRLLVL.

Ten or more counts support this clonotype. The chain links TRBV12-3 or TRBV12-4 to TRBJ1-1; TRBD1 might be the D (6 bases). With 11 bases removed from V and 1 base from J, the gap between germline ends came to 11 bases. CDR3 length: 12 residues. The CDR3, as DNA: TGTGCCTGCTGGGGACAGAACACTGAAGCTTTCTTT. Protein: CACWGQNTEAFF.

This clonotype was seen at least ten times. The chain employs TRBV4-1 and TRBJ2-3; no clear D. The length of the CDR3 is 18 residues. The V gene's germline CDR1 is MGHRA and CDR2 YSYEKL. V dropped 2 bases and J dropped 5 bases, with 23 bases sitting between them. The CDR3 DNA is TGCGCCAGCAGCCAACGACCCATTGACACCTCCGATGAAGATACGCAGTATTTT. Encoded protein: CASSQRPIDTSDEDTQYF.

This clonotype occurred many times. This chain links TRBV29-1 with TRBJ2-3; 7 nucleotides line up with TRBD2. The CDR3 runs 13 residues. After removal of 4 bases from V and 5 bases from J, the junction contained 6 bases not matched to a gene. The germline V gene encodes CDR1 SQVTM and CDR2 ANQGSEA. This CDR3 is CSVGGLSVDTQYF. For the CDR3, the DNA is TGCAGCGTTGGGGGACTATCAGTAGATACGCAGTATTTT.

A few counts support this clonotype. The V call is TRBV30, the J call TRBJ2-7; the match to TRBD1 covers 7 bases. V trimming: 2 bases; J trimming: 3 bases; junction bases outside the gene matches: 7. Germline V gene data show CDR1 as GTSNPN and CDR2 as SVGIG (reference sequence). CDR3 length: 14 amino acids. The CDR3 DNA is TGTGCCTGGAGTCCCCAGGGGGTGGACTACGAGCAGTACTTC. It encodes CAWSPQGVDYEQYF.

The chain couples TRBV12-3 or TRBV12-4 to TRBJ2-5, with 15 bases matching TRBD2. The CDR3 is 16 residues long. Trimming took 5 bases from V and 5 from J; bases not matched to a gene: 6. CDR3 in DNA: TGTGCCAGCAGTCCGGGACTAGCGGGGGGTGGGGAGACCCAGTACTTC. Amino acids: CASSPGLAGGGETQYF.

This clonotype appeared a few times. In nucleotides, the CDR3 is TGTGCCAGCAGCTTCCTCCCGACTAGCATGGAGACCCAGTACTTC. Its translation is CASSFLPTSMETQYF. The chain carries TRBV7-2 and TRBJ2-5; 7 nucleotides line up with TRBD2. The CDR3 runs 15 residues. The trim removed 3 bases at V and 5 bases at J, leaving 9 bases unmatched. From germline, CDR1 is SGHTA and CDR2 FQGNSA.

This clonotype was detected a few times. This chain joins TRBV7-9 and TRBJ1-1, with D possibly TRBD1 on 5 matching bases. The CDR3 extends over 13 amino acids. The ends were cut back, 5 bases at V and 0 bases at J, with 7 bases in the middle. Looked up from germline, CDR1 is SEHNR and CDR2 is FQNEAQ (reference sequence). CDR3 in DNA: TGTGCCAGCAGCGGGGCCCTGAACACTGAAGCTTTCTTT. It specifies CASSGALNTEAFF.

The chain has TRBV5-5 and TRBJ2-5; 10 nucleotides agree with TRBD1. This CDR3 contains 15 residues. With 6 bases clipped from V and 0 bases from J, the junction kept 5 bases outside the gene matches. CDR1 and CDR2 from the germline V gene are SGHKS and YYEKEE (reference sequence). CDR3 nucleotides: TGTGCCAGCATCGGGACAGGGGTTGACCAAGAGACCCAGTACTTC. This sequence encodes CASIGTGVDQETQYF.

The chain combines TRBV7-9 with TRBJ2-7; no firm D call. The germline V gene encodes CDR1 SEHNR and CDR2 FQNEAQ (reference sequence). There are 15 residues in the CDR3. V was pared by 1 base and J by 1 base, with 11 bases between. DNA for the CDR3: TGTGCCAGCAGCTTAGGGGCAGTTACGTCCTACGAGCAGTACTTC. Amino acid sequence: CASSLGAVTSYEQYF.

At least ten counts were recorded for this clonotype. The chain carries TRBV3-1 and TRBJ1-1; D remains ambiguous. The CDR3 loop spans 15 amino acids. V gave up 1 base and J gave up 1 base, with 10 bases separating them. Germline lookup yields CDR1 LGHDT and CDR2 YNNKEL (reference sequence). The CDR3 here is CASSQAGSGNTEAFF. In nucleotides, the CDR3 is TGTGCCAGCAGCCAAGCAGGCTCGGGGAACACTGAAGCTTTCTTT.

The V gene is TRBV14, the J gene TRBJ2-3; D gene unclear. V was pared by 4 bases and J by 3 bases, with 8 bases between. The germline V gene has CDR1 SGHDN and CDR2 FVKESK. CDR3 length: 13 residues. CDR3 in DNA: TGTGCCAGCAGCCCGAAAAGGACAGATACGCAGTATTTT. The encoded protein is CASSPKRTDTQYF. Variable domain in full (rest from reference TRBV14 and TRBJ2-3): EAGVTQFPSHSVIEKGQTVTLRCDPISGHDNLYWYRRVMGKEIKFLLHFVKESKQDESGMPNNRFLAERTGGTYSTLKVQPAELEDSGVYFCASSPKRTDTQYFGPGTRLTVL.

V gene TRBV12-3 or TRBV12-4 combines with J gene TRBJ2-2, with D tentatively TRBD2 (5 bases). V was pared by 4 bases and J by 7 bases, with 16 bases between. The CDR3 sequence is 15 residues long. CDR3 DNA: TGTGCCAGCAGTTCCCTCGTGGGGAGCAACGGGGAGCTGTTTTTT. As protein: CASSSLVGSNGELFF.

This clonotype has only a few counts. The rearrangement joins TRBV5-1 to TRBJ2-3; D is perhaps TRBD2 (6 bases). The V and J ends lost 5 bases and 1 base respectively, with 23 bases between them. The germline gives CDR1 SGHRS, CDR2 YFSETQ. CDR3 length: 18 amino acids. CDR3 sequence: CASSPGRLGPGGTDTQYF. In DNA form, the CDR3 reads TGCGCCAGCAGTCCTGGACGGTTGGGCCCGGGGGGCACAGATACGCAGTATTTT.

The chain employs TRBV6-1 and TRBJ2-3, with 8 bases aligning to TRBD1. V was clipped by 5 bases and J by 5 bases; unmatched bases: 9. Germline V gene data show CDR1 as MNHNS and CDR2 as SASEGT. The CDR3 contains 15 residues. The CDR3 is CASSPTSDRGDTQYF. The CDR3 region has the DNA TGTGCCAGCAGTCCGACGTCTGACAGGGGAGATACGCAGTATTTT.